This T cell receptor (beta chain) was sequenced for a study of shared clonotypes between healthy human individuals. Whole-study findings and limits: Rarefaction showed that sequencing of sorted subsets was incomplete (despite large depth).

Sequenced by immunoSEQ multiplex PCR; TCRdb stores in-frame clones only, minus some. The sample has 2 million to 2.5 million clones; around 95% are singletons. The CDR3 loop spans 17 amino acids. Trimming cost V 6 bases and J 0 bases; bases outside gene matches: 9. Germline-derived CDR1 and CDR2 are KGHSH and LQKENI. Everyone who donated was a Caucasian adult who lived in Nashville, Tennessee. On this clone itself: Its antigen is not known.

The V call is TRBV18, the J call TRBJ1-1; TRBD1 matches at 11 bases. Material for sequencing was naive CD4+ T cells sorted from blood. Subset in this sample: CD45RA+ positively selected. The source is a man aged 18 to 35 in good health. In nucleotides, the CDR3 is TGTGCCAGCTCCCTCGGACAGGGGGCGACCATGAACACTGAAGCTTTCTTT. As protein: CASSLGQGATMNTEAFF. The variable domain in full, completed from reference TRBV18 and TRBJ1-1, reads NAGVMQNPRHLVRRRGQEARLRCSPMKGHSHVYWYRQLPEEGLKFMVYLQKENIIDESGMPKERFSAEFPKEGPSILRIQQVVRGDSAAYFCASSLGQGATMNTEAFFGQGTRLTVV.